This T cell receptor (beta chain) appears in the sequencing data of a study of T-cell memory formation after mild COVID-19. The germline gives CDR1 SGHRS, CDR2 YFSETQ. The CDR3 is 15 residues long. V was cut by 4 bases and J by 1 base, with 14 bases left in between. One entry per CDR3 protein, called by TCRdb with MiXCR from the 5' RACE reads. The table has around 390,000 distinct CDR3 sequences, roughly 15% seen once. This clonotype was recorded a few times. The antigen is unknown. Regarding the study as a whole: CD4/CD8 balance held among clones contracting day 15 to 85, and later expanders leaned CD4+.

This chain connects TRBV5-1 to TRBJ2-5; D is unresolved. The sample consisted of PBMCs or a T cell subset sorted from them (not recorded which). This sequence originates from a man between 18 and 29 years old who had mild COVID-19 (a few samples of this study predate the infection). Cell type and time point are not known. The CDR3 loop reads CASSPRRLGQETQYF. The CDR3 DNA follows: TGCGCCAGCAGCCCACGGCGGTTAGGCCAAGAGACCCAGTACTTC.